Sequencing of this T cell receptor (beta chain) was carried out in a study of cytomegalovirus exposure and HLA in healthy donors. There are 21 residues in the CDR3. Trimming pared 3 bases from V and 2 bases from J, leaving 26 bases between. Germline V gene lookup returns CDR1 LGHNA and CDR2 YSLEER. The PCR had 60 Vbeta and 13 Jbeta primers. Sequencing used immunoSEQ multiplex PCR; TCRdb keeps in-frame clones, though not all of them. The data show approximately 150,000 clones, approximately 80% seen once. Sample: PBMCs. V is TRBV4-3 and J is TRBJ1-6; tentatively, D is TRBD1 (5 bases). This sequence was found in a man aged 18-30 years in good health and CMV-seropositive. CDR3 DNA sequence: TGCGCCAGCAGCCATCCCACCCCCCGGGCAGGGAACATCCCCTATAATTCACCCCTCCACTTT. Translating it yields CASSHPTPRAGNIPYNSPLHF.